These 20 T cell receptor beta chains originate from one sample sequenced in a study of shared clonotypes between healthy human individuals (dated by TCRdb to between 2020 and 2021). The library came from the immunoSEQ multiplex PCR assay. Drawn from immuneACCESS, this table holds only the in-frame rearrangements with V and J called that TCRdb kept. Clones are partly lost; checked studies trace under half to an unresolved V gene and leave the rest unexplained. The table for this sample lists about 490,000 clones; roughly 80% of them were counted only once. Around 12% of the sample rests with the top ten. Material for sequencing was PBMCs. Every receptor here comes from a woman in her 40s in good health. Some clones in this sample may be carry-over from other donors' samples.

For this clone: At the DNA level, this CDR3 is encoded by other sequences in the same sample as well. The V call is TRBV18, the J call TRBJ2-1; D unresolved. The CDR3 consists of 13 residues. Germline V gene lookup returns CDR1 KGHSH and CDR2 LQKENI. Trimming took off 2 bases at V and 4 bases at J, with 6 bases between the two ends. The CDR3 DNA follows: TGTGCCAGCTCACCAGCGGAGTACAATGAGCAGTTCTTC. It encodes CASSPAEYNEQFF.

This chain links TRBV5-1 with TRBJ2-5; tentatively, D is TRBD1 or TRBD2 (5 bases each). V lost 4 bases and J lost 0, with 19 bases in between. Per the germline V gene, CDR1 is SGHRS and CDR2 is YFSETQ. This CDR3 comprises 17 residues. CDR3 sequence reads: CASSAPPGTEYQETQYF. The CDR3 DNA follows: TGCGCCAGCAGCGCACCCCCAGGGACCGAGTACCAAGAGACCCAGTACTTC.

The rearrangement joins TRBV4-1 to TRBJ1-2, with 9 bases fitting TRBD1. With V trimmed by 1 base and J by 0 bases, 0 bases remained unmatched. The CDR3 contains 15 residues. Germline lookup yields CDR1 MGHRA and CDR2 YSYEKL. The DNA for the CDR3 is TGCGCCAGCAGCCAAGGACAGGGGGCTAACTATGGCTACACCTTC. Residues: CASSQGQGANYGYTF.

This clone occurred a few times. The V call is TRBV2, the J call TRBJ1-1; 11 nucleotides line up with TRBD1. Per germline, CDR1 SNHLY and CDR2 FYNNEI. J lost 4 bases, V lost 4 bases, and 2 bases had no gene match. This CDR3 is built from 14 residues. Here the CDR3 reads CASSADRGLTEAFF. The CDR3 coding sequence is TGTGCCAGCAGTGCGGACAGGGGGCTCACTGAAGCTTTCTTT.

The J gene is TRBJ1-5, the V gene TRBV7-9; D not certain. There are 13 residues in the CDR3. The V and J ends lost 5 bases and 7 bases respectively, with 12 bases between them. Germline V gene sequence: CDR1 SEHNR, CDR2 FQNEAQ (reference sequence). CDR3 residues: CASSREGGQPQHF. As DNA, the CDR3 is TGTGCCAGCAGCCGGGAGGGAGGCCAGCCCCAGCATTTT.

The count of this clone is one. This chain connects TRBV11-2 to TRBJ2-7, with 8 bases identical to TRBD2. Germline assignment: CDR1 SGHAT and CDR2 FQNNGV. This CDR3 region has 13 residues. V shed 5 bases, J shed 9 bases, and the junction held 9 bases outside the gene matches. CDR3 DNA sequence: TGTGCCAGCAGCCAATCTAAAGCGGGAGTGCAGTACTTC. It yields the protein CASSQSKAGVQYF.

This CDR3 reads CASSSRAFSGANVLTF. The CDR3 DNA follows: TGTGCCAGCAGTTCCCGGGCATTCTCTGGGGCCAACGTCCTGACTTTC. The chain joins TRBV5-8 to TRBJ2-6, with D uncertain. This CDR3 spans 16 amino acids. Germline V lookup: CDR1 SGHTS, CDR2 YDEGEE. The V and J ends lost 5 bases and 0 bases respectively, with 12 bases between them.

V usage is TRBV28 and J usage is TRBJ1-3, with D possibly matching TRBD1 (6 bases). Germline-derived CDR1 and CDR2 are MDHEN and SYDVKM. Trimming stripped 7 bases from V and 3 bases from J, with 10 bases between. This CDR3 has 13 residues. The CDR3, as DNA: TGTGCCAGCATCAAACAGGGTGGAAACACCATATATTTT. Its translation is CASIKQGGNTIYF.

About this clone: The same CDR3 arises from other DNA sequences in this sample as well. The rearrangement uses TRBV5-4 and TRBJ2-3, with unresolved D. The CDR3 length is 12 residues. Germline V gene lookup returns CDR1 SGHNT and CDR2 YYREEE (reference sequence). V shed 4 bases and J shed 5 bases, with 8 bases lying between them. The chain's CDR3 is CASSRPGDTQYF. In DNA, the CDR3 is TGTGCCAGCAGCCGCCCAGGAGATACGCAGTATTTT.

V is TRBV4-1 and J is TRBJ2-3; 8 bases are shared with TRBD1. This CDR3 has 12 residues. The V gene end was trimmed by 5 bases and the J gene end by 8 bases; junction bases not matched to a gene: 3. Germline V lookup: CDR1 MGHRA, CDR2 YSYEKL. CDR3 loop: CASSSQGATQYF. Here the CDR3 DNA reads TGCGCCAGCAGCTCCCAGGGGGCTACGCAGTATTTT.

The chain has TRBV25-1 and TRBJ2-2; D gene ambiguous. The CDR3 has 12 residues. The V gene lost 5 bases and the J gene lost 5 bases, with 6 bases spanning the gap. Germline assignment: CDR1 MGHDK and CDR2 SYGVNS. The DNA for the CDR3 is TGTGCCAGCAGTAAGGGTACCGGGGAGCTGTTTTTT. Translation: CASSKGTGELFF. Variable domain in full (rest from reference TRBV25-1 and TRBJ2-2): EADIYQTPRYLVIGTGKKITLECSQTMGHDKMYWYQQDPGMELHLIHYSYGVNSTEKGDLSSESTVSRIRTEHFPLTLESARPSHTSQYLCASSKGTGELFFGEGSRLTVL.

This clone was seen ten or more times. The sample contains more than one DNA sequence encoding this CDR3. The chain carries TRBV7-3 and TRBJ2-3; 8 bases line up with TRBD2. CDR1 SGHTA and CDR2 FQGTGA come from the germline V gene. The CDR3 loop spans 15 amino acids. Unmatched junction bases numbered 6, after V lost 4 bases and J lost 3 bases. The CDR3 coding sequence is TGTGCCAGCAGCTCCGGGACTAGTCGGACAGATACGCAGTATTTT. Amino acids: CASSSGTSRTDTQYF.

This chain connects TRBV11-2 to TRBJ2-3; TRBD2 might be the D (5 bases). V was pared by 1 base and J by 1 base, with 9 bases between. The CDR3 contains 15 residues. In germline, CDR1 is SGHAT, CDR2 FQNNGV. The CDR3 loop is CASSLGVSGTDTQYF. Here the CDR3 DNA reads TGTGCCAGCAGCTTAGGGGTTAGCGGCACAGATACGCAGTATTTT.

In its sample, this clone was seen many times. The chain links TRBV11-2 to TRBJ2-1; 7 positions agree with TRBD2. Trimming removed 6 bases from V and 4 bases from J; junction bases left unmatched: 18. Germline V lookup: CDR1 SGHAT, CDR2 FQNNGV. CDR3 length: 18 residues. The CDR3 DNA sequence: TGTGCCAGCAGGGTCGGTCGGTGGGGCGGGAGTCCTTACAATGAGCAGTTCTTC. As protein: CASRVGRWGGSPYNEQFF.

This CDR3 is CASSAFLGRTDTQYF. The DNA for the CDR3 is TGTGCCAGCAGCGCTTTCTTAGGGCGCACAGATACGCAGTATTTT. V usage is TRBV9 and J usage is TRBJ2-3; D remains ambiguous. CDR1 and CDR2 (germline): SGDLS, YYNGEE. The V end was cut by 3 bases, the J end by 1 base, with 12 bases between. CDR3 length equals 15 residues.

About this clone: A read error may be the cause here, since a much bigger clone is one base away. Within the sample, other DNA sequences also encode this same CDR3. This sequence joins TRBV29-1 and TRBJ1-1; 8 nucleotides line up with TRBD1. Germline assignment: CDR1 SQVTM and CDR2 ANQGSEA. The length of the CDR3 is 13 residues. CDR3 residues: CSVNRGGATEAFF. The CDR3 nucleotides are TGCAGCGTCAACAGGGGGGGTGCCACTGAAGCCTTCTTT.

The V call is TRBV11-2, the J call TRBJ1-2, with D hard to call. V lost 5 bases and J 8 bases, leaving 12 bases between the germline ends. Germline CDR1 SGHAT, CDR2 FQNNGV. The CDR3 consists of 12 residues. The CDR3 loop reads CASSSPGVGYTF. The CDR3 bases are TGTGCCAGCAGCAGCCCCGGTGTGGGCTACACCTTC.

This clone was seen more than once but under ten times. The rearrangement uses TRBV28 and TRBJ1-2; D not resolved. The germline V gene encodes CDR1 MDHEN and CDR2 SYDVKM. V was shortened by 6 bases and J by 4 bases, with 21 bases between the two germline ends. The length of the CDR3 is 16 residues. The CDR3 DNA reads as TGTGCCAGCAGCTTCCCTATAGGACCTCTTTCCTATGGCTACACCTTC. Its protein is CASSFPIGPLSYGYTF.

V and J are TRBV27 and TRBJ2-2; 9 bases agree with TRBD1. Trimming took 8 bases from V and 6 from J; bases not matched to a gene: 7. The CDR3 is 14 amino acids. Germline V gene lookup returns CDR1 MNHEY and CDR2 SMNVEV (reference sequence). The CDR3 nucleotides are TGTGCCAGCCGTTGGGACAGGGTGGCCGGGGAGCTGTTTTTT. It codes for CASRWDRVAGELFF.

The chain employs TRBV9 and TRBJ2-7; 9 nucleotides align to TRBD1. Germline trimming cut 0 bases from V and 5 bases from J; bases unmatched to any gene: 6. Germline values: CDR1 SGDLS, CDR2 YYNGEE. The CDR3 consists of 15 residues. CDR3 nucleotide sequence: TGTGCCAGCAGCGTAGGGGACAGGGTTCGCGACGAGCAGTACTTC. Translation: CASSVGDRVRDEQYF.